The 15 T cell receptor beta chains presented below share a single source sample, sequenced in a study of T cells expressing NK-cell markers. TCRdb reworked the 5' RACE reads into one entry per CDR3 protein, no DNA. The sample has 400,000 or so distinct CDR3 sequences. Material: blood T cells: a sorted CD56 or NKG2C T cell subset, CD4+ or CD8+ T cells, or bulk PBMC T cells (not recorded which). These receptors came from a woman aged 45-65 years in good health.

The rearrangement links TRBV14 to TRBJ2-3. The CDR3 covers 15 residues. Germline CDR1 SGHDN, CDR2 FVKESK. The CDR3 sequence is CASSQDLGLTDTQYF.

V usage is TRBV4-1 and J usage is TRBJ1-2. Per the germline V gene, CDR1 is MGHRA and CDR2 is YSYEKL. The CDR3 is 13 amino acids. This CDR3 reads CASSQGRAFGYTF.

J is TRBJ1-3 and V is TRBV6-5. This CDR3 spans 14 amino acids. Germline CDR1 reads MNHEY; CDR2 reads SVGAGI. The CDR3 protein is CASSTADSGNTIYF.

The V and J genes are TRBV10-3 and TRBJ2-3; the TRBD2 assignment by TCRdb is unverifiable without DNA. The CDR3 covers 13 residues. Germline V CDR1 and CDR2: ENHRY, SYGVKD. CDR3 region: CAISREKGDTQYF.

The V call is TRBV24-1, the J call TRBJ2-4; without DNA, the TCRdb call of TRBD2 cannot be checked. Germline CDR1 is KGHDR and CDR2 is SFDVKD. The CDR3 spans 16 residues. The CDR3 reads CATSDPLAGGPNIQYF.

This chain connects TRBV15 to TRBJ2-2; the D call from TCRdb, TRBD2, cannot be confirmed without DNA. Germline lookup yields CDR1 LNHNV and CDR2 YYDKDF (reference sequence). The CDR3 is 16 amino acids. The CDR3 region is CATSREGGRATGELFF.

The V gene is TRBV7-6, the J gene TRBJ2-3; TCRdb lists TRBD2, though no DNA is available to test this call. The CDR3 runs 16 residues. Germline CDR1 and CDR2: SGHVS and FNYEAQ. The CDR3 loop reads CASSHGLSGSTDTQYF. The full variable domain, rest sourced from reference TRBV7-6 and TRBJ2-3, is GAGVSQSPRYKVTKRGQDVALRCDPISGHVSLYWYRQALGQGPEFLTYFNYEAQQDKSGLPNDRFSAERPEGSISTLTIQRTEQRDSAMYRCASSHGLSGSTDTQYFGPGTRLTVL.

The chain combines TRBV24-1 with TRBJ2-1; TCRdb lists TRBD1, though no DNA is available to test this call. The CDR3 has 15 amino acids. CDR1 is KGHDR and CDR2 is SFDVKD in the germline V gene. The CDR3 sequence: CATSEAGGLRNEQFF.

The CDR3 sequence is CASSDTSWDTGELFF. The chain links TRBV6-4 to TRBJ2-2; the D call of TRBD2 rests on TCRdb alone, since no DNA is present to check it. This CDR3 region has 15 residues. Germline V CDR1 and CDR2: MRHNA, SNTAGT.

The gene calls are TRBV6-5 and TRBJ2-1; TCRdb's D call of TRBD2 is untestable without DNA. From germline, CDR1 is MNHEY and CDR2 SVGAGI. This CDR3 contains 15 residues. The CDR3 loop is CASSYSRGRRNEQFF.

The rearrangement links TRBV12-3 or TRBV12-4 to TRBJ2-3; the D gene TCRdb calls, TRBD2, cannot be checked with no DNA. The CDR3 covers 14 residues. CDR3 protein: CASSRAGTTDTQYF.

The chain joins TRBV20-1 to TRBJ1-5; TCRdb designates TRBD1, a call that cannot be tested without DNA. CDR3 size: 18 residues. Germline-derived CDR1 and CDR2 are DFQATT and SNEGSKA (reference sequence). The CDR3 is CSARDRKSIPRGNQPQHF.

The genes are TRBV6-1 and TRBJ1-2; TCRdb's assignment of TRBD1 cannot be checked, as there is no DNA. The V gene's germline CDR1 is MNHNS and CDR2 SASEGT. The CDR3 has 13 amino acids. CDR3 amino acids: CASGDRGNYGYTF.

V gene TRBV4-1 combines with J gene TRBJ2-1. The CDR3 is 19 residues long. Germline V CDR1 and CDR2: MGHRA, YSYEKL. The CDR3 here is CASSQDAQGTPSSYNEQFF.

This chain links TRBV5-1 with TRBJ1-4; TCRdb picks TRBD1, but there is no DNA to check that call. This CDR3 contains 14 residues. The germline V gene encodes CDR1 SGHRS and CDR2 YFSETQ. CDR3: CASGRQGRGEKLFF. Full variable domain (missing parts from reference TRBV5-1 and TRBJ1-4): KAGVTQTPRYLIKTRGQQVTLSCSPISGHRSVSWYQQTPGQGLQFLFEYFSETQRNKGNFPGRFSGRQFSNSRSEMNVSTLELGDSALYLCASGRQGRGEKLFFGSGTQLSVL.